Sequencing of this T cell receptor beta chain was carried out in a study of T cell repertoires in cytomegalovirus infection. Study-wide background: Epitope selection comprised recently identified HLA-C-restricted CMV epitopes and well-studied HLA-B-restricted CMV epitopes. It was the public TCR beta signatures that indicated both CMV infection and matching HLA type. Study outcomes and limitations: CMV-specific TCR beta clonotypes restricted by HLA-C dominated the ex vivo response. The study identified carriers of CMV plus the relevant HLA from cumulative public TCR beta family frequency.

The V end was cut by 3 bases, the J end by 4 bases, with 24 bases between. The length of the CDR3 is 18 residues. CDR1 is SGHAT and CDR2 is FQNNGV in the germline V gene. TCRdb reprocessed the reads with MiXCR, giving one entry per CDR3 protein. The table lists under 150,000 distinct CDR3 sequences, 30% of them singletons. Concerning this clonotype: Its antigen is undetermined.

The genes are TRBV11-2 and TRBJ1-1; maybe TRBD1 (5 bases). This clonotype was sampled from a human donor in good health (CMV status not recorded). Some clones in this sample may be carry-over from other donors' samples. This material consisted of CD8+ T cells from cultured PBMCs, taken from culture after CMV antigen stimulation. DNA for the CDR3: TGTGCCAGCAGCTTCACCTGGATTGGGGCCGGTGGGACCACTGAAGCTTTCTTT. Translation: CASSFTWIGAGGTTEAFF.